These 23 T cell receptor beta chains were sequenced from one sample in a study of blood T cells in healthy people across ages. PCR was performed a second time for about 6 to 12 cycles using a sample-barcoded 5' primer and a J-beta primer mix. TCRdb passed the 5' RACE reads through MiXCR, listing each CDR3 protein once. The sample shows about 1.4 million distinct CDR3 sequences, roughly 64% of them seen only once. Sequencing input: blood. These receptors were collected from a man aged 18-30 years in good health.

This sequence joins TRBV20-1 and TRBJ2-3; D is uncertain. Germline V gene data show CDR1 as DFQATT and CDR2 as SNEGSKA (reference sequence). V was trimmed by 5 bases and J by 0 bases, leaving 9 bases between them. The CDR3 is 13 residues long. In DNA, the CDR3 is TGCAGTGCTTCCCCCACTAGCACAGATACGCAGTATTTT. Its translation: CSASPTSTDTQYF.

This clonotype was seen ten or more times. The V and J genes are TRBV3-1 and TRBJ2-7; D call uncertain. Germline CDR1 and CDR2: LGHDT and YNNKEL (reference sequence). The V end lost 1 base, the J end lost 3 bases, and 7 bases lay between the germline ends. The CDR3 has 13 amino acids. CDR3 region: CASSQVGGYEQYF. The CDR3 coding sequence is TGTGCCAGCAGCCAAGTGGGCGGCTACGAGCAGTACTTC.

As for this clonotype: A much larger clone differs by one base, so this may be a read error. The rearrangement uses TRBV4-3 and TRBJ2-7; D unresolved. V was clipped by 0 bases and J by 3 bases, with 9 bases between them. The CDR3 covers 14 residues. CDR1 and CDR2 (germline): LGHNA, YSLEER. The chain's CDR3 is CASSQDSWNYEQYF. In DNA form, the CDR3 reads TGCGCCAGCAGCCAAGATTCCTGGAACTACGAGCAGTACTTC.

V is TRBV20-1 and J is TRBJ2-5, with D hard to call. This CDR3 is built from 13 residues. The V end was cut by 0 bases, the J end by 7 bases, with 12 bases between. Germline CDR1 is DFQATT and CDR2 is SNEGSKA (reference sequence). The CDR3 loop is CSARDRRRGTQYF. In DNA form, the CDR3 reads TGCAGTGCTAGAGATCGACGGCGAGGGACCCAGTACTTC.

The rearrangement links TRBV12-3 or TRBV12-4 to TRBJ2-1; TRBD2 is a possible D gene (6 bases). V was trimmed by 4 bases and J by 6 bases, leaving 10 bases between them. The CDR3 is 13 amino acids. CDR3 loop: CASSSQGLNEQFF. The CDR3 DNA reads as TGTGCCAGCAGTTCGCAGGGACTCAATGAGCAGTTCTTC.

CDR3 sequence reads: CASSPEGLAEQETQYF. CDR3 nucleotides: TGCGCCAGCAGCCCGGAGGGACTAGCGGAACAAGAGACCCAGTACTTC. V usage is TRBV5-1 and J usage is TRBJ2-5; 11 bases align to TRBD2. CDR1 and CDR2 from the germline V gene are SGHRS and YFSETQ. There are 16 residues in the CDR3. V shed 4 bases, J shed 2 bases, and the junction held 7 bases outside the gene matches.

The genes are TRBV4-1 and TRBJ2-7; tentatively, D is TRBD2 (5 bases). The CDR3 is made up of 15 amino acids. Germline V gene sequence: CDR1 MGHRA, CDR2 YSYEKL. V lost 1 base, J lost 0 bases, and 10 bases lay in between. Here the CDR3 DNA reads TGCGCCAGCAGCCAAGTAGTCGGGGTCTCCTACGAGCAGTACTTC. As protein: CASSQVVGVSYEQYF.

The chain carries TRBV25-1 and TRBJ2-3; TRBD2 is a possible D gene (5 bases). V dropped 2 bases and J dropped 5 bases, with 11 bases sitting between them. Germline CDR1 and CDR2: MGHDK and SYGVNS. The CDR3 runs to 14 residues. CDR3 residues: CASSEHGVQDTQYF. The CDR3 DNA reads TGTGCCAGCAGTGAACACGGGGTCCAAGATACGCAGTATTTT.

Notes on this clonotype: The junction differs from germline at one of its ends, possibly a read error. This chain joins TRBV29-1 and TRBJ2-5; D is uncertain. There are 11 residues in the CDR3. CDR1 and CDR2 from the germline V gene are SQVTM and ANQGSEA. CDR3 amino acids: CSVEDWETQYF. As DNA, the CDR3 is TGCAGCGTCGAAGATTGGGAGACCCAGTACTTC.

This clonotype was detected ten times or more. The chain employs TRBV7-9 and TRBJ1-5, with a possible D match to TRBD1 (5 bases). The CDR3 contains 13 residues. The germline V and J ends were trimmed by 1 base and 4 bases, with 5 bases remaining between them. Germline V lookup: CDR1 SEHNR, CDR2 FQNEAQ (reference sequence). CDR3 nucleotide sequence: TGTGCCAGCAGCTTAGGACAGAATCAGCCCCAGCATTTT. It translates to CASSLGQNQPQHF.

The chain employs TRBV7-8 and TRBJ2-1, with TRBD2 identical over 10 bases. Per the germline V gene, CDR1 is SGHVS and CDR2 is FQNEAQ. J lost 9 bases, V lost 3 bases, and 17 bases had no gene match. The CDR3 is made up of 18 amino acids. The CDR3 spells CASSFRRSGRPRVGEQFF. CDR3 bases: TGTGCCAGCAGCTTCCGGCGTAGCGGGAGGCCCAGGGTGGGTGAGCAGTTCTTC.

The V and J genes are TRBV6-2 or TRBV6-3 and TRBJ2-5; D is uncertain. CDR1 is MNHEY, CDR2 SVGEGT, per germline. The CDR3 totals 14 residues. Between the trimmed V and J ends, which lost 9 bases and 3 bases, there was a span of 17 bases. The CDR3 DNA follows: TGTGCCAGTTCCCTCCTAGGGTTCAAAGAGACCCAGTACTTC. As protein: CASSLLGFKETQYF.

The CDR3 DNA reads TGTGCCAGCAGCAAAGGAAACGGGACTAGCGGGAGTCTAGGGCCTGAGCAGTTCTTC. Amino acid sequence: CASSKGNGTSGSLGPEQFF. The genes are TRBV21-1 and TRBJ2-1; the listed D gene, TRBD2, was not tested against the DNA. TRBV21-1 is a listed pseudogene. The CDR3 covers 19 residues.

This clonotype was counted between two and nine times. The rearrangement uses TRBV27 and TRBJ1-2; weak D call: TRBD1 (5 bases). The V and J ends lost 4 bases and 4 bases respectively, with 19 bases between them. Per germline, CDR1 MNHEY and CDR2 SMNVEV (reference sequence). This CDR3 contains 16 residues. CDR3 protein: CASSSLSGTTIYGYTF. CDR3 nucleotides: TGTGCCAGCAGTTCACTCTCCGGGACGACTATCTATGGCTACACCTTC.

This sequence joins TRBV10-3 and TRBJ1-4; 7 bases match TRBD1. The CDR3 is 16 residues long. The ends lost 6 bases at V and 0 bases at J; junction bases unmatched: 7. Germline CDR1 is ENHRY and CDR2 is SYGVKD. In nucleotides, the CDR3 is TGTGCCATCAGCCGGACAGGACATTCAACTAATGAAAAACTGTTTTTT. Translation: CAISRTGHSTNEKLFF.

The chain has TRBV28 and TRBJ2-4; TRBD2 aligns across 8 bases. Germline V CDR1 and CDR2: MDHEN, SYDVKM. This CDR3 spans 14 amino acids. J gave up 7 bases and V 5 bases, and 7 bases lay outside the gene matches. CDR3 DNA sequence: TGTGCCAGCAGTCCAGGGACTAGTTTGAACATTCAGTACTTC. It is translated as CASSPGTSLNIQYF.

This chain joins TRBV6-5 and TRBJ2-1; 15 positions agree with TRBD2. CDR3 length: 18 amino acids. Germline assignment: CDR1 MNHEY and CDR2 SVGAGI. Germline trimming cut 4 bases from V and 7 bases from J; bases unmatched to any gene: 11. DNA for the CDR3: TGTGCCAGCAGTTCCGGGACTAGCGGGGGGTATGGGGTAAATGAGCAGTTCTTC. This translates into CASSSGTSGGYGVNEQFF.

V gene TRBV6-1 combines with J gene TRBJ2-3, with no clear D. The CDR3 loop spans 13 amino acids. The V and J ends lost 4 bases and 2 bases respectively, with 7 bases between them. CDR1 is MNHNS and CDR2 is SASEGT in the germline V gene. The CDR3 here is CASSGTATDTQYF. The DNA for the CDR3 is TGTGCCAGCAGTGGGACGGCCACAGATACGCAGTATTTT.

The V gene is TRBV20-1, the J gene TRBJ2-4; TRBD1 matches at 8 bases. Judging by the DNA end, TRBJ2-7 fits better; the J call may be wrong. CDR1 is DFQATT and CDR2 is SNEGSKA in the germline V gene (reference sequence). The length of the CDR3 is 14 residues. CDR3 DNA sequence: TGCAGTGCTCCCGGGACAGGCCTTTTCTACGAGCAGTACTTC. This codes for CSAPGTGLFYEQYF.

V is TRBV7-2 and J is TRBJ1-4; tentatively, D is TRBD1 (5 bases). This CDR3 has 14 residues. The germline gives CDR1 SGHTA, CDR2 FQGNSA. The V and J ends lost 1 base and 5 bases respectively, with 8 bases between them. CDR3 coding DNA: TGTGCCAGCAGCTTAGTCGGGGGAAATGAAAAACTGTTTTTT. Its protein product is CASSLVGGNEKLFF. Looking up the rest from reference TRBV7-2 and TRBJ1-4 gives the full variable domain: GAGVSQSPSNKVTEKGKDVELRCDPISGHTALYWYRQSLGQGLEFLIYFQGNSAPDKSGLPSDRFSAERTGGSVSTLTIQRTQQEDSAVYLCASSLVGGNEKLFFGSGTQLSVL.

This clonotype was recorded a few times. This chain joins TRBV7-2 and TRBJ2-3; 14 bases align to TRBD2. V gave up 5 bases and J gave up 2 bases; unmatched junction bases: 6. CDR3 size: 17 residues. The germline CDR1 and CDR2 sequences are SGHTA and FQGNSA. Written as DNA, the CDR3 is TGTGCCAGCAGCCGAAGACTAGCGGGAGGGTTCACAGATACGCAGTATTTT. The encoded protein is CASSRRLAGGFTDTQYF.

The chain couples TRBV29-1 to TRBJ2-5; D might be TRBD1 (5 bases). The end of the DNA fits TRBJ2-7 better, so the J call may be wrong. This CDR3 is 13 amino acids long. Germline V gene sequence: CDR1 SQVTM, CDR2 ANQGSEA. CDR3 sequence reads: CSVEGGRIHEQYF. As DNA, the CDR3 is TGCAGCGTTGAAGGGGGCCGAATACACGAGCAGTACTTC.

The sample holds a few counts of this clonotype. The J gene is TRBJ1-5, the V gene TRBV4-1; D uncertain. CDR1 and CDR2 (germline): MGHRA, YSYEKL. The V end was cut by 4 bases, the J end by 2 bases, with 18 bases between. CDR3 length equals 17 residues. The CDR3 DNA reads as TGCGCCAGCAGCCTTACCCCCCAGGATGCGGGCAATCAGCCCCAGCATTTT. Residues: CASSLTPQDAGNQPQHF.